These T cell receptor beta chains were read from a single sample in a study of shared clonotypes between healthy human individuals. Only in-frame clones appear in the TCRdb table, and some are missing; sequencing was by immunoSEQ multiplex PCR. The sample consists of about 2 million clones, 85% to 95% of them appearing once. The sample comprised naive CD8+ T cells sorted from blood. These receptors were obtained from a man aged 18 to 30 in good health. Both conserved end residues are part of each CDR3. A D gene is named only where the DNA matches it firmly.

j_call | d_call | v_call | cdr3_aa | cdr3_nt
TRBJ1-2 | . | TRBV6-5 | CASSQAGEGVSYTF | TGTGCCAGCAGCCAGGCGGGGGAGGGTGTCAGCTACACCTTC
TRBJ2-7 | . | TRBV5-4 | CASSLWESSYEQYF | TGTGCCAGCAGCTTGTGGGAGAGCTCCTACGAGCAGTACTTC
TRBJ1-1 | TRBD1 | TRBV4-1 | CASSQRDSMNTEAFF | TGCGCCAGCAGCCAAAGGGACAGCATGAACACTGAAGCTTTCTTT
TRBJ1-2 | . | TRBV6-1 | CASSEALPDLGGCYTF | TGTGCCAGCAGTGAAGCGCTTCCTGACCTGGGGGGATGCTACACCTTC
TRBJ2-3 | . | TRBV7-9 | CASSSDTSTDTQYF | TGTGCCAGCAGCTCAGATACTAGCACAGATACGCAGTATTTT
TRBJ2-1 | . | TRBV5-6 | CASSLDRRSPYNEQFF | TGTGCCAGCAGCTTGGACCGCCGGTCGCCCTACAATGAGCAGTTCTTC
TRBJ2-3 | . | TRBV2 | CASRLTNTDTQYF | TGTGCCAGCAGATTGACAAACACAGATACGCAGTATTTT
TRBJ1-1 | TRBD1 | TRBV5-4 | CASAWTGTTEAFF | TGTGCCAGCGCTTGGACAGGGACGACTGAAGCTTTCTTT
TRBJ2-7 | . | TRBV6-1 | CATGSYTYEQYF | TGTGCCACCGGTTCTTATACCTACGAGCAGTACTTC
TRBJ1-2 | TRBD1 | TRBV13 | CASSLTGGGYTF | TGTGCCAGCAGCTTAACAGGGGGTGGCTACACCTTC
TRBJ2-3 | . | TRBV19 | CASSLGPTGPSTDTQYF | TGTGCCAGTAGTTTAGGACCCACAGGGCCTAGCACAGATACGCAGTATTTT
TRBJ2-7 | . | TRBV10-3 | CAISEPGYEQYF | TGTGCCATCAGTGAGCCAGGCTACGAGCAGTACTTC
TRBJ2-3 | . | TRBV28 | CASSLGSAQDTQYF | TGTGCCAGCAGTTTAGGTAGCGCTCAAGATACGCAGTATTTT
TRBJ1-5 | . | TRBV15 | CATSTHQPQHF | TGTGCCACCAGCACGCATCAGCCCCAGCATTTT
TRBJ2-3 | . | TRBV4-3 | CASSQVLGGNGDTQYF | TGCGCCAGCAGCCAAGTTCTCGGGGGTAACGGAGATACGCAGTATTTT
TRBJ1-1 | . | TRBV5-6 | CASSWRLNTEAFF | TGTGCCAGCAGCTGGAGACTGAACACTGAAGCTTTCTTT
TRBJ2-1 | TRBD1 | TRBV10-1 | CASSEARTGDEQFF | TGCGCCAGCAGTGAGGCGCGGACAGGGGATGAGCAGTTCTTC
TRBJ1-1 | TRBD1 | TRBV5-1 | CASRDRGGTEAFF | TGCGCCAGCAGGGACAGGGGAGGAACTGAAGCTTTCTTT
TRBJ2-7 | TRBD2 | TRBV2 | CASSSSGTDFYYEQYF | TGTGCCAGCAGTAGTAGCGGGACCGATTTTTACTACGAGCAGTACTTC
TRBJ2-5 | . | TRBV10-1 | CASSERHSQETQYF | TGCGCCAGCAGTGAGAGACATAGCCAAGAGACCCAGTACTTC
TRBJ2-1 | TRBD2 | TRBV7-9 | CASSFLAGVGDEQFF | TGTGCCAGCAGCTTCCTAGCGGGAGTCGGCGATGAGCAGTTCTTC
TRBJ2-7 | . | TRBV7-8 | CASSQEGDYEQYF | TGTGCCAGCAGCCAAGAAGGCGATTACGAGCAGTACTTC
TRBJ2-5 | . | TRBV11-2 | CASTTELQETQYF | TGTGCCAGCACCACCGAACTCCAAGAGACCCAGTACTTC
TRBJ2-3 | . | TRBV27 | CASSRGSGSDTQYF | TGTGCCAGCAGTCGCGGGTCGGGGTCAGATACGCAGTATTTT
TRBJ1-1 | . | TRBV6-6 | CASSYGRAEAFF | TGTGCCAGCAGTTACGGTAGGGCGGAAGCTTTCTTT